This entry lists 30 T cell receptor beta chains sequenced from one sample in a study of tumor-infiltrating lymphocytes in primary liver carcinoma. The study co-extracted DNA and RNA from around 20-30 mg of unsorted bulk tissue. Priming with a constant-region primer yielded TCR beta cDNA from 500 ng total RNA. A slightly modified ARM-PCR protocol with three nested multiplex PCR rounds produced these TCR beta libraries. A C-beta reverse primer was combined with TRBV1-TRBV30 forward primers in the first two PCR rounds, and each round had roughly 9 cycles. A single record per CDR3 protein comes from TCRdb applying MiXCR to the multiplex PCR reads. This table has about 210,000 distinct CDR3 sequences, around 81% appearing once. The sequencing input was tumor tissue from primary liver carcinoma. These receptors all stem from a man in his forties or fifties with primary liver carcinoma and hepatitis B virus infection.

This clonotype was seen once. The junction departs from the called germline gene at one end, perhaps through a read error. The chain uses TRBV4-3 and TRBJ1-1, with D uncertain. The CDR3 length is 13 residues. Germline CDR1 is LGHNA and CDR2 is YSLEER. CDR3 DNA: TGCGTCAGCAGCCTCGGGGTGTTTACTGAAGCTGTCTTT. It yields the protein CVSSLGVFTEAVF.

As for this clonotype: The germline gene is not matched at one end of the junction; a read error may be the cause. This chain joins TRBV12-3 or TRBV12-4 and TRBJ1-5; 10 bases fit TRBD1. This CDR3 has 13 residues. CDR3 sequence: CVSSWDRGQPQHF. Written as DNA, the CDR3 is TGTGTCAGCAGTTGGGACAGGGGACAGCCCCAGCATTTC.

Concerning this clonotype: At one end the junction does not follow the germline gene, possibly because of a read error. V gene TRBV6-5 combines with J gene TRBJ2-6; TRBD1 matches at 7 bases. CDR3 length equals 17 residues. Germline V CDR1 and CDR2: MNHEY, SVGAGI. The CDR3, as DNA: TGTACCAGCAGTTACCGGACAGGCAGCTCTGGGGCCAACGTCCTGACTTTC. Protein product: CTSSYRTGSSGANVLTF.

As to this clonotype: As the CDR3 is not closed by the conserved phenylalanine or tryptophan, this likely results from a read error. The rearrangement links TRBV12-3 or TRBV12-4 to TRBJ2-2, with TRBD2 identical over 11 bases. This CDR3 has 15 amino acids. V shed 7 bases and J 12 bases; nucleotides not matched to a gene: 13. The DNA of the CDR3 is TGTGCCAGCACCCTGACTAGCGGGAACACTGGGAAGCTGTTTTCT. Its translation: CASTLTSGNTGKLFS.

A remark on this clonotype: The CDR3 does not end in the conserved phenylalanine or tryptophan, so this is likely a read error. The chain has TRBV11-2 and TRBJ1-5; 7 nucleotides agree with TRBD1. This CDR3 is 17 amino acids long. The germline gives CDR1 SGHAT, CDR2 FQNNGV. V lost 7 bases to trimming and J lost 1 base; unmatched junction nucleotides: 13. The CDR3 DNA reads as TGTGCCAGCATCTCAGTAGGGGTGACAGGGAGCAATCAGCCCCAGCATTCT. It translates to CASISVGVTGSNQPQHS.

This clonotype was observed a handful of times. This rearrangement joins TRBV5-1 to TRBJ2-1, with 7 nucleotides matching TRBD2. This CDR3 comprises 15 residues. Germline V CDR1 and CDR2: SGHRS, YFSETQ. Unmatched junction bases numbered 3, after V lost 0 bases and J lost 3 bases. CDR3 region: CASSLGGSDYNEQFF. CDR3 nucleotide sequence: TGCGCCAGCAGCTTGGGCGGGAGCGACTACAATGAGCAGTTCTTC.

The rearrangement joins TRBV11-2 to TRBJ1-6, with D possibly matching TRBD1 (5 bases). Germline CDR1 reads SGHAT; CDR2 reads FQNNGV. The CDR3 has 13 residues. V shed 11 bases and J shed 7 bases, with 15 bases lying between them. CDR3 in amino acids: CACAGTRNSPLHF. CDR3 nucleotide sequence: TGTGCCTGTGCCGGGACGAGGAATTCACCCCTCCACTTT.

The CDR3 DNA follows: TGTGCCACTCAGCGGCCGCGCTCTCTGGCCAACGTCCTGACTTTC. Protein sequence: CATQRPRSLANVLTF. The J gene is TRBJ2-6, the V gene TRBV11-2, with a weak D call TRBD2 (5 bases). V was shortened by 10 bases and J by 6 bases, with 19 bases between the two germline ends. CDR1 is SGHAT and CDR2 is FQNNGV in the germline V gene. The CDR3 spans 15 residues.

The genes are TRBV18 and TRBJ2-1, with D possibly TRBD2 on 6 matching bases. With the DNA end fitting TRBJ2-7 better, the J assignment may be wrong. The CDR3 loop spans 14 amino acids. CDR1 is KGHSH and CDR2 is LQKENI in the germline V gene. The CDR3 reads CASSLLGGMDEQYF. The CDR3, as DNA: TGTGCCAGCTCACTCCTAGGAGGGATGGATGAGCAGTACTTC.

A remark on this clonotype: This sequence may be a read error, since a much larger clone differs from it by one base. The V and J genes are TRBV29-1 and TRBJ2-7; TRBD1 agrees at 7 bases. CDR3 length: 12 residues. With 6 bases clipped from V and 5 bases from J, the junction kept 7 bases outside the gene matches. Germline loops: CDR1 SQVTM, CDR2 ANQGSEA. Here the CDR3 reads CSVGKGAHEQYF. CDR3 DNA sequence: TGCAGCGTCGGAAAGGGGGCCCACGAGCAGTACTTC.

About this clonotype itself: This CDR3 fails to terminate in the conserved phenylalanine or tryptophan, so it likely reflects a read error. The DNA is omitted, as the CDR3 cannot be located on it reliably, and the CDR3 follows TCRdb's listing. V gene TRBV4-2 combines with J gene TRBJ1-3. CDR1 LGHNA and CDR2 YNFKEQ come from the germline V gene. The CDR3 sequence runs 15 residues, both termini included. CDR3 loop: CASSQDGLTGNTTYL.

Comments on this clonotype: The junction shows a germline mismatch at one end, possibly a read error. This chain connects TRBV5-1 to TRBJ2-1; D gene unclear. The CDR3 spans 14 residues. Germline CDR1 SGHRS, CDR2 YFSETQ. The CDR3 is CTSSLELQPKEQFF. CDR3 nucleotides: TGCACCAGCAGCTTGGAACTCCAACCCAAAGAGCAGTTCTTC.

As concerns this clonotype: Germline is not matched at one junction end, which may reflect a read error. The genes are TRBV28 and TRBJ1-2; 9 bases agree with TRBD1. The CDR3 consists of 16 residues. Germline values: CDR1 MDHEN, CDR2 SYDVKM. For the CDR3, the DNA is TGTCCCAGCAGTACACCCCCCGGGACAGGGACTTATGGCTACACCTTC. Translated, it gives CPSSTPPGTGTYGYTF.

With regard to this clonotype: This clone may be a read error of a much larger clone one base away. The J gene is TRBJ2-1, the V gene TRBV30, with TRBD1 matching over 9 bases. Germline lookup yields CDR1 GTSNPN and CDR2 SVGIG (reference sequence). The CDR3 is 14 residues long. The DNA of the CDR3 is TGTGCCTGGGGGGACAGGGCATCCTACAATGAGCTGTTCTTC. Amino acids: CAWGDRASYNELFF.

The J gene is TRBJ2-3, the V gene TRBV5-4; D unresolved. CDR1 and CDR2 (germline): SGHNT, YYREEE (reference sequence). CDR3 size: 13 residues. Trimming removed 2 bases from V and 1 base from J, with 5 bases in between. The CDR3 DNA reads TGTGCCAGCAGCTTACCCTGCACAGATACGCAGTATTTT. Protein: CASSLPCTDTQYF.

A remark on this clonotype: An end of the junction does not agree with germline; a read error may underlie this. CDR3 in amino acids: CAWSILNEHFF. The DNA of the CDR3 is TGTGCCTGGAGTATCCTCAATGAGCACTTCTTC. The chain recombines TRBV30 with TRBJ2-5, with unresolved D. There are 11 residues in the CDR3. Germline CDR1 is GTSNPN and CDR2 is SVGIG (reference sequence).

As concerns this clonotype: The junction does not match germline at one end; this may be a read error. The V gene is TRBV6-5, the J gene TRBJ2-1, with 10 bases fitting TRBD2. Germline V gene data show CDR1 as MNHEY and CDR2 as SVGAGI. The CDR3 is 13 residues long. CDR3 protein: CVSILTSGTVRFF. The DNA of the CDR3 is TGTGTCAGCATCCTCACTAGCGGGACTGTCCGGTTCTTC.

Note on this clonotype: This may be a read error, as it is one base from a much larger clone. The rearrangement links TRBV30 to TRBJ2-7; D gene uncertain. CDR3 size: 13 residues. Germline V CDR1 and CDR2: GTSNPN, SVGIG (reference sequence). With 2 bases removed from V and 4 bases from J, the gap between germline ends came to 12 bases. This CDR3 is CAWSSTGVYEQYF. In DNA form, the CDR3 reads TGTGCCTGGAGTTCAACTGGCGTATACGAGCAGTACTTC.

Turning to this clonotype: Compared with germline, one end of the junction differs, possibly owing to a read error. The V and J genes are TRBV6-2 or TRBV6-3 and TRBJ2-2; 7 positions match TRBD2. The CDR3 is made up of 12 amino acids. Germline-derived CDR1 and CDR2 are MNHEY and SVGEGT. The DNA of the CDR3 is TGTGTCAGCTGCCGGGAGGTCGGGGTGCTATTTTTT. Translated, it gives CVSCREVGVLFF.

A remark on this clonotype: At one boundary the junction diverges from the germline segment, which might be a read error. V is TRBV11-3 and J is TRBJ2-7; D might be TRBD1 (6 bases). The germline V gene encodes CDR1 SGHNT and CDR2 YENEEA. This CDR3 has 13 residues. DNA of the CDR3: TGTGCTAGCATCGTGGGACAATCCTACGAGGAGTACTTC. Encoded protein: CASIVGQSYEEYF.

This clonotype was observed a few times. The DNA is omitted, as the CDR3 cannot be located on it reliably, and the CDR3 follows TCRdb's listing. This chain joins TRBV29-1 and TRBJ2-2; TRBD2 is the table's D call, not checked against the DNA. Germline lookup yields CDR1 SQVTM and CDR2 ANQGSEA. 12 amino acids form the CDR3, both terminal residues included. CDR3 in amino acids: CSVGRGTGELLF.

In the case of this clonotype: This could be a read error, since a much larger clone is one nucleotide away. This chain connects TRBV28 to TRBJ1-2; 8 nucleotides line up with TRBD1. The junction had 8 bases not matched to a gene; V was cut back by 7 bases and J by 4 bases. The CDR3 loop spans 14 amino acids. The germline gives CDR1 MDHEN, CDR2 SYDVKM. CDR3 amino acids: CASIAPQGGYGYTF. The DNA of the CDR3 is TGTGCCAGCATTGCGCCACAGGGGGGCTATGGCTACACCTTC.

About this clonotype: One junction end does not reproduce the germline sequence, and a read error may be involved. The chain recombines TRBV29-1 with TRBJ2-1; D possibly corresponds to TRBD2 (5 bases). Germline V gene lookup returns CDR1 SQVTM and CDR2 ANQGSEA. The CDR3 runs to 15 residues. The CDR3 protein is CSVDLTRANTNEQYF. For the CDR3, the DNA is TGCAGCGTTGATCTTACTAGGGCCAATACCAATGAGCAGTATTTC.

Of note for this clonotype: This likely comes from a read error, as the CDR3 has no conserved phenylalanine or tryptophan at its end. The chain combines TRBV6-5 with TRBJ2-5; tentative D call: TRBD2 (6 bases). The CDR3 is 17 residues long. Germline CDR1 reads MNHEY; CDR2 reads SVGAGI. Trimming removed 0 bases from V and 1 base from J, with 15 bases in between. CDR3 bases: TGTGCCAGCAGTTACTCGACTAGTGGCGGGACCCAAGAGACCCAGTACCTC. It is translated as CASSYSTSGGTQETQYL.

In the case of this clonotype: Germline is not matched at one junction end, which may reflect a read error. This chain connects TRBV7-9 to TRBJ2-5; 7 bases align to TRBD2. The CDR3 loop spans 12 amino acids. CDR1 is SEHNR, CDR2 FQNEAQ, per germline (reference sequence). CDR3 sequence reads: CASSIPSGTQYF. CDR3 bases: TGTGCCAGCAGCATCCCAAGCGGGACCCAATACTTC.

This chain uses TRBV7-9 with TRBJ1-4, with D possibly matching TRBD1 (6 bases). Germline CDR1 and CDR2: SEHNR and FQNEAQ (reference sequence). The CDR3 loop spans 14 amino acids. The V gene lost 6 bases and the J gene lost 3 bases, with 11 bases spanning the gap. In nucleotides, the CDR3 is TGTGCCAGCAGTCGACAGGCGTCTAATGAAAAACTGTTTTTT. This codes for CASSRQASNEKLFF.

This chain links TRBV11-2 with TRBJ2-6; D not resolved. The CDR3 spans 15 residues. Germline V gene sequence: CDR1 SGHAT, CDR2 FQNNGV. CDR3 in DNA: TGTACCACCCAGCAGCCACGCTCTGGGGCCAACGTCCTGACTTTC. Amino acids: CTTQQPRSGANVLTF.

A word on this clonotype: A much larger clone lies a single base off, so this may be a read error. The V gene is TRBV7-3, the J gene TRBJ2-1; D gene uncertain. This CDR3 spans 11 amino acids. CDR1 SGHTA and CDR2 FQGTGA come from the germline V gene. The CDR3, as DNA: TGTGTCAGCAGCATGGGATCGCAGCAGTTCTTC. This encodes CVSSMGSQQFF.

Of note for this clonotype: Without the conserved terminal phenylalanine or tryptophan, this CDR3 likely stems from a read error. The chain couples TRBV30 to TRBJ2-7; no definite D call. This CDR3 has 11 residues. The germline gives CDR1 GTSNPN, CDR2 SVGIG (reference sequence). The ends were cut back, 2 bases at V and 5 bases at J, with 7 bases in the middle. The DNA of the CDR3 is TGTGCCTGGAGTAAACCCAACGAGCAGTACTCC. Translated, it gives CAWSKPNEQYS.

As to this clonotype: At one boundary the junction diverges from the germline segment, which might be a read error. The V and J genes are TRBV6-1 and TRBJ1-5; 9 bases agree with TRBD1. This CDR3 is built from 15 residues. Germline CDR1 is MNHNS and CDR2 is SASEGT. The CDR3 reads CASSDPGQGDQPQHF. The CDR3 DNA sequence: TGTGCTAGCAGTGATCCGGGACAGGGTGATCAGCCCCAGCATTTT.